Listed here are 26 T cell receptor beta chains from one sample, sequenced in a study of post-analysis software for immune sequencing data. Whole-study results and caveats: Elevated frequency relative to controls characterized roughly five TRBV segments in patients, TRBV5-6, TRBV5-1 and TRBV20-1 among them.

TCR beta cDNA libraries had unique molecular identifiers. TCRdb passed the PCR reads through MiXCR, listing each CDR3 protein once. The data show about 820,000 distinct CDR3 sequences, roughly 50% seen once. These receptors lack a known antigen. Source material: blood. Every receptor here comes from a girl aged 5-17 years with multiple sclerosis.

This clonotype was seen only a few times. The chain uses TRBV7-6 and TRBJ2-3; 9 bases fit TRBD2. V dropped 5 bases and J dropped 4; count of bases not matched to a gene: 4. The length of the CDR3 is 14 residues. CDR1 SGHVS and CDR2 FNYEAQ come from the germline V gene. The CDR3 reads CASSPLAGPDTQYF. CDR3 DNA: TGTGCCAGCAGCCCCCTAGCGGGACCAGATACGCAGTATTTT. Drawing the rest from reference TRBV7-6 and TRBJ2-3, the complete variable domain is GAGVSQSPRYKVTKRGQDVALRCDPISGHVSLYWYRQALGQGPEFLTYFNYEAQQDKSGLPNDRFSAERPEGSISTLTIQRTEQRDSAMYRCASSPLAGPDTQYFGPGTRLTVL.

This clonotype was counted only a few times. V is TRBV7-2 and J is TRBJ2-7, with D perhaps matching TRBD2 (5 bases). The V and J ends lost 1 base and 2 bases respectively, with 15 bases between them. Looked up from germline, CDR1 is SGHTA and CDR2 is FQGNSA. The CDR3 sequence is 16 residues long. CDR3 sequence (DNA): TGTGCCAGCAGCTTAGATCTTAATGCGGGCACCTACGAGCAGTACTTC. This codes for CASSLDLNAGTYEQYF.

V usage is TRBV5-1 and J usage is TRBJ1-2; TRBD1 is a possible D gene (5 bases). Germline V gene sequence: CDR1 SGHRS, CDR2 YFSETQ. Trimming stripped 4 bases from V and 4 bases from J, with 17 bases between. The length of the CDR3 is 15 residues. CDR3 residues: CASSPGSARIYGYTF. As DNA, the CDR3 is TGCGCCAGCAGCCCAGGGAGCGCACGGATCTATGGCTACACCTTC. The whole variable domain, filled in from reference TRBV5-1 and TRBJ1-2, reads KAGVTQTPRYLIKTRGQQVTLSCSPISGHRSVSWYQQTPGQGLQFLFEYFSETQRNKGNFPGRFSGRQFSNSRSEMNVSTLELGDSALYLCASSPGSARIYGYTFGSGTRLTVV.

This clonotype was observed a few times. The V call is TRBV5-1, the J call TRBJ1-2; a weak D match, TRBD1 (6 bases). The V end was cut by 4 bases, the J end by 3 bases, with 13 bases between. Germline V lookup: CDR1 SGHRS, CDR2 YFSETQ. The CDR3 runs to 14 residues. DNA of the CDR3: TGCGCCAGCAGCCTAATAAGGACAGACTATGGCTACACCTTC. Protein: CASSLIRTDYGYTF.

This clonotype is a singleton in its sample. The genes are TRBV2 and TRBJ2-2; no clear D gene. CDR3 length equals 13 residues. Germline V gives CDR1 SNHLY, CDR2 FYNNEI. Trimming left V 6 bases short and J 3 bases short, with 8 bases between. Here the CDR3 reads CASRNGHTGELFF. CDR3 DNA sequence: TGTGCCAGCAGAAACGGGCACACCGGGGAGCTGTTTTTT.

This clonotype was picked up a small number of times. The chain has TRBV7-9 and TRBJ2-1; 10 positions match TRBD2. Germline values: CDR1 SEHNR, CDR2 FQNEAQ (reference sequence). This CDR3 spans 19 amino acids. J lost 2 bases, V lost 5 bases, and 15 bases had no gene match. DNA for the CDR3: TGTGCCAGCAGCCGTCTGGCTAGCGGGGGCCTCAGGACCTACAATGAGCAGTTCTTC. Translated, it gives CASSRLASGGLRTYNEQFF.

V usage is TRBV20-1 and J usage is TRBJ1-2, with TRBD1 matching over 9 bases. CDR3 length: 13 residues. J lost 11 bases, V lost 6 bases, and 13 bases had no gene match. Germline V gives CDR1 DFQATT, CDR2 SNEGSKA (reference sequence). The CDR3 DNA reads TGCAGTGCCTTGGACAGGGGATGGATGAATTACACCTTC. Translated, it gives CSALDRGWMNYTF.

This chain uses TRBV12-3 or TRBV12-4 with TRBJ2-5; 10 bases are a match to TRBD2. V lost 7 bases, J lost 11 bases, and 13 bases stayed unmatched. This CDR3 region has 14 residues. The CDR3 DNA reads TGTGCCAGCACCCGGCTGAGCGGGGGGGGGGAGCAGTACTTC. Protein product: CASTRLSGGGEQYF.

The J gene is TRBJ2-5, the V gene TRBV5-1; possibly TRBD2 for D (6 bases). Trimming pared 4 bases from V and 4 bases from J, leaving 14 bases between. Looked up from germline, CDR1 is SGHRS and CDR2 is YFSETQ. This CDR3 contains 14 residues. CDR3 DNA sequence: TGCGCCAGCAGCAACACCGGGACTGGAGAGACCCAGTACTTC. This gives the protein CASSNTGTGETQYF.

V usage is TRBV20-1 and J usage is TRBJ2-1, with 15 bases fitting TRBD2. The germline V gene encodes CDR1 DFQATT and CDR2 SNEGSKA (reference sequence). The V gene end was trimmed by 6 bases and the J gene end by 12 bases; junction bases not matched to a gene: 6. The CDR3 loop spans 13 amino acids. CDR3 sequence reads: CSAPPGLAGGQFF. The CDR3 DNA sequence: TGCAGTGCGCCCCCGGGACTAGCGGGAGGGCAGTTCTTC.

The chain's CDR3 is CASRQQGAQETQYF. DNA of the CDR3: TGTGCCAGCAGACAGCAGGGGGCCCAAGAGACCCAGTACTTC. This sequence joins TRBV12-3 or TRBV12-4 and TRBJ2-5; 8 bases match TRBD1. This CDR3 is built from 14 residues. The J segment lost 1 base and the V segment lost 6 bases, leaving 4 bases of the junction unmatched.

The chain uses TRBV27 and TRBJ2-5; D perhaps matches TRBD1 (5 bases). The CDR3 is made up of 12 amino acids. V was trimmed by 5 bases and J by 9 bases, leaving 13 bases between them. CDR1 MNHEY and CDR2 SMNVEV come from the germline V gene (reference sequence). CDR3 sequence (DNA): TGTGCCAGCAGTGGGGCTACGAGCGCCCAGTACTTC. Encoded protein: CASSGATSAQYF.

The sample holds a few counts of this clonotype. V gene TRBV18 combines with J gene TRBJ1-4; 8 nucleotides align to TRBD1. Unmatched junction bases numbered 6, after V lost 5 bases and J lost 7 bases. This CDR3 has 14 amino acids. CDR1 and CDR2 (germline): KGHSH, LQKENI. CDR3 loop: CASSSGGAVEKLFF. In nucleotides, the CDR3 is TGTGCCAGCTCATCAGGGGGCGCGGTTGAAAAACTGTTTTTT.

V usage is TRBV29-1 and J usage is TRBJ2-1, with 10 bases lining up with TRBD2. V dropped 5 bases and J dropped 5; count of bases not matched to a gene: 6. This CDR3 is 14 amino acids long. The V gene's germline CDR1 is SQVTM and CDR2 ANQGSEA. The CDR3 sequence is CSVKREGRDNEQFF. The DNA of the CDR3 is TGCAGCGTTAAGCGGGAGGGCCGTGACAATGAGCAGTTCTTC.

Note on this clonotype: An end of the junction differs from the germline gene, which may be a read error. The V and J genes are TRBV5-1 and TRBJ2-7; possibly TRBD2 for D (6 bases). The CDR3 has 17 amino acids. Germline values: CDR1 SGHRS, CDR2 YFSETQ. CDR3 residues: CASSLGGKGTASYEQYF. The DNA for the CDR3 is TGCGCCAGCAGTTTGGGGGGAAAGGGGACGGCTTCCTACGAGCAGTACTTC.

This chain joins TRBV7-8 and TRBJ1-2; TRBD1 agrees at 9 bases. The CDR3 runs to 18 residues. Germline values: CDR1 SGHVS, CDR2 FQNEAQ. With 4 bases clipped from V and 8 bases from J, the junction kept 20 bases outside the gene matches. The CDR3: CASSSLGLSMDRGAGYTF. As DNA, the CDR3 is TGTGCCAGCAGCTCCCTCGGTTTGAGCATGGACAGGGGAGCCGGCTACACCTTC. Using reference TRBV7-8 and TRBJ1-2 for the parts outside the CDR3, the full variable domain is GAGVSQSPRYKVAKRGQDVALRCDPISGHVSLFWYQQALGQGPEFLTYFQNEAQLDKSGLPSDRFFAERPEGSVSTLKIQRTQQEDSAVYLCASSSLGLSMDRGAGYTFGSGTRLTVV.

The CDR3 here is CASSLIDTPGETQYF. CDR3 nucleotides: TGTGCCAGCAGCTTAATCGACACCCCGGGAGAGACCCAGTACTTC. V gene TRBV7-3 combines with J gene TRBJ2-7, with D hard to call. The J call could be wrong; TRBJ2-5 is a better fit for the DNA end. Looked up from germline, CDR1 is SGHTA and CDR2 is FQGTGA. This CDR3 spans 15 amino acids.

The chain joins TRBV20-1 to TRBJ2-1, with D maybe TRBD2 (5 bases). The CDR3 runs 14 residues. V lost 3 bases, J lost 0 bases, and 9 bases lay in between. CDR1 is DFQATT, CDR2 SNEGSKA, per germline (reference sequence). This chain's CDR3 is CSARTLASYNEQFF. The CDR3 DNA reads TGCAGTGCTAGGACCCTAGCCTCCTACAATGAGCAGTTCTTC.

This chain connects TRBV3-1 to TRBJ2-1, with D hard to call. Deletions cut 2 bases from V and 5 bases from J, with 13 bases between. Germline values: CDR1 LGHDT, CDR2 YNNKEL (reference sequence). The CDR3 is made up of 15 amino acids. The CDR3 sequence is CASSQTEKSHNEQFF. CDR3 nucleotides: TGTGCCAGCAGCCAAACGGAGAAATCCCACAATGAGCAGTTCTTC.

The CDR3 sequence: CASSSSSGIHEQYF. The CDR3 DNA is TGTGCCAGCAGTTCCTCTAGCGGGATCCACGAGCAGTACTTC. J is TRBJ2-7 and V is TRBV6-5; 9 nucleotides line up with TRBD2. Losses at the gene ends were 4 bases for V and 5 bases for J; bases not matched to a gene: 6. This CDR3 has 14 amino acids. Germline loops: CDR1 MNHEY, CDR2 SVGAGI.

The chain joins TRBV29-1 to TRBJ2-1; D is possibly TRBD2 (7 bases). This CDR3 region has 15 residues. CDR1 and CDR2 (germline): SQVTM, ANQGSEA. V lost 6 bases and J 4 bases, leaving 19 bases between the germline ends. CDR3 DNA: TGCAGCGTCCCGGGGGGCCTGGGGACGTACAATGAGCAGTTCTTC. Encoded protein: CSVPGGLGTYNEQFF.

The chain combines TRBV29-1 with TRBJ2-1; D is perhaps TRBD2 (7 bases). V lost 6 bases to trimming and J lost 0 bases, with 27 bases between them. The CDR3 has 19 residues. Germline-derived CDR1 and CDR2 are SQVTM and ANQGSEA. The CDR3 spells CSVQPLRLAQGSSYNEQFF. The CDR3 bases are TGCAGCGTCCAACCCTTGAGACTAGCTCAGGGGAGCTCCTACAATGAGCAGTTCTTC.

Remarks on this clonotype: The junction departs from the called germline gene at one end, perhaps through a read error. The rearrangement links TRBV14 to TRBJ2-1; D not certain. The germline gives CDR1 SGHDN, CDR2 FVKESK. The CDR3 is 15 amino acids. The CDR3 loop reads CASSQEASSCNEQFF. The DNA of the CDR3 is TGTGCCAGCAGCCAAGAAGCAAGCTCCTGCAATGAGCAGTTCTTC. Together with reference TRBV14 and TRBJ2-1, the CDR3 gives the full variable domain: EAGVTQFPSHSVIEKGQTVTLRCDPISGHDNLYWYRRVMGKEIKFLLHFVKESKQDESGMPNNRFLAERTGGTYSTLKVQPAELEDSGVYFCASSQEASSCNEQFFGPGTRLTVL.

V usage is TRBV3-1 and J usage is TRBJ2-7, with unresolved D. Per the germline V gene, CDR1 is LGHDT and CDR2 is YNNKEL (reference sequence). The CDR3 covers 13 residues. Trimming left V 0 bases short and J 6 bases short, with 9 bases between. Here the CDR3 DNA reads TGTGCCAGCAGCCAAGATACAGCGTCCGAGCAGTACTTC. This codes for CASSQDTASEQYF.

This clonotype was counted between two and nine times. The chain links TRBV29-1 to TRBJ1-2; D not resolved. The CDR3 length is 12 residues. Trimming removed 4 bases from V and 4 bases from J, with 10 bases in between. Germline V gives CDR1 SQVTM, CDR2 ANQGSEA. For the CDR3, the DNA is TGCAGCGTTGTTCGGTTGGGCTATGGCTACACCTTC. This encodes CSVVRLGYGYTF.

This chain uses TRBV10-3 with TRBJ2-3, with TRBD2 matching over 8 bases. Trimming at V came to 11 bases and at J to 2 bases, leaving 9 bases not matched to a gene. CDR1 and CDR2 from the germline V gene are ENHRY and SYGVKD. The CDR3 covers 14 residues. CDR3 in amino acids: CASQVAGFTDTQYF. CDR3 bases: TGTGCCTCCCAGGTAGCGGGGTTCACAGATACGCAGTATTTT.